This is a list of T cell receptor beta chains from one sample in a study of response to subunit inactivated influenza vaccine. TCRdb reprocessed the RT-PCR reads via MiXCR and lists one record per CDR3 protein. This table holds about 570,000 distinct CDR3 sequences, approximately 10% found once. The same specimen was also included in a second study, on T cells expressing NK-cell markers.

This material consisted of PBMCs from blood, taken on the day of vaccination. The receptors derive from a man in his fifties who received an inactivated influenza vaccine. Each CDR3 is given with its conserved first and last residue. The order of the fields is V gene, J gene, clone size, D gene, CDR3 DNA, CDR3 protein. The D gene is left open where the match is weak. Only some rows state a clone size, as once, few, many or a class for expanded clones.

V: TRBV7-2; J: TRBJ2-7; size: many; D: TRBD2; DNA: TGTGCCAGCAGCTTTGTGAGTAGCGGGTTGTACGAGCAGTACTTC; CDR3: CASSFVSSGLYEQYF
V: TRBV11-2; J: TRBJ2-1; size: few; D: TRBD2; DNA: TGTGCCAGCAGCTTAGGCGGGGGGCGGAACAATGAGCAGTTCTTC; CDR3: CASSLGGGRNNEQFF
V: TRBV7-8; J: TRBJ1-2; size: .; D: .; DNA: TGTGCCAGCAGCTTAGCCCCGGGAAGGAACTATGGCTACACCTTC; CDR3: CASSLAPGRNYGYTF
V: TRBV5-1; J: TRBJ2-5; size: .; D: .; DNA: TGCGCCAGCAAATGGCAAGGGGTCCAAGAGACCCAGTACTTC; CDR3: CASKWQGVQETQYF
V: TRBV7-8; J: TRBJ1-5; size: few; D: .; DNA: TGTGCCAGCAGCGCAGGGACGGGAAGCAATCAGCCCCAGCATTTT; CDR3: CASSAGTGSNQPQHF
V: TRBV9; J: TRBJ1-1; size: few; D: .; DNA: TGTGCCAGCAGCGTGAGCGCGGGCACTGAAGCTTTCTTT; CDR3: CASSVSAGTEAFF
V: TRBV29-1; J: TRBJ1-4; size: .; D: .; DNA: TGCAGCGCTAGGGATGCAACTAATGAAAAACTGTTTTTT; CDR3: CSARDATNEKLFF
V: TRBV5-5; J: TRBJ1-5; size: .; D: TRBD1; DNA: TGTGCCAGCAGCTGGGGACAGAACAATCAGCCCCAGCATTTT; CDR3: CASSWGQNNQPQHF
V: TRBV7-8; J: TRBJ2-3; size: few; D: TRBD2; DNA: TGTGCCAGCAGCCTGTGGACTAGCGGTCCCACAGATACGCAGTATTTT; CDR3: CASSLWTSGPTDTQYF
V: TRBV11-2; J: TRBJ2-1; size: few; D: .; DNA: TGTGCCAGCAGCCAAATCACAAGCTCCTACAATGAGCAGTTCTTC; CDR3: CASSQITSSYNEQFF
V: TRBV7-2; J: TRBJ2-5; size: few; D: TRBD1; DNA: TGTGCCAGCAGCTTATACGGGACAGGGGGGACCCAGTACTTC; CDR3: CASSLYGTGGTQYF
V: TRBV9; J: TRBJ2-2; size: .; D: TRBD1; DNA: TGTGCCAGCAGCGTAGGGGGACAGGGTAACACCGGGGAGCTGTTTTTT; CDR3: CASSVGGQGNTGELFF
V: TRBV11-2; J: TRBJ2-5; size: .; D: .; DNA: TGTGCCAGCAGCTTAGCCAGAACGGGCCCCCCAGGAGAGACCCAGTACTTC; CDR3: CASSLARTGPPGETQYF
V: TRBV12-3/TRBV12-4; J: TRBJ2-2; size: many; D: .; DNA: TGTGCCAGCAGTTTTACTGACACCGGGGAGCTGTTTTTT; CDR3: CASSFTDTGELFF
V: TRBV7-9; J: TRBJ1-3; size: .; D: .; DNA: TGTGCCAGCAGCTTCGCAACGGTAGGAAACACCATATATTTT; CDR3: CASSFATVGNTIYF
V: TRBV28; J: TRBJ2-6; size: .; D: .; DNA: TGTGCCAGCATCGGTTGGGGCCCTCCTGGGGCCAACGTCCTGACTTTC; CDR3: CASIGWGPPGANVLTF
V: TRBV11-1; J: TRBJ2-4; size: .; D: TRBD2; DNA: TGTGCCAGCAGCTTAGCCCAAGGGACTAGCGGGAAGATCAAAAACATTCAGTACTTC; CDR3: CASSLAQGTSGKIKNIQYF
V: TRBV5-1; J: TRBJ2-1; size: .; D: TRBD2; DNA: TGCGCCAGCAGCTTGTCGACTAGCGGGAGTATCGATGAGCAGTTCTTC; CDR3: CASSLSTSGSIDEQFF
V: TRBV14; J: TRBJ2-1; size: few; D: TRBD2; DNA: TGTGCCAGCAGCCAAATAGGACTAGCGGACTACAATGAGCAGTTCTTC; CDR3: CASSQIGLADYNEQFF
V: TRBV4-3; J: TRBJ2-7; size: .; D: TRBD2; DNA: TGCGCCAGCAGCCAAGCACTGGCGGGAGCCTACGAGCAGTACTTC; CDR3: CASSQALAGAYEQYF
V: TRBV5-1; J: TRBJ2-1; size: .; D: TRBD1; DNA: TGCGCCAGCAGTTTTAGACAGGGGAATTACAATGAGCAGTTCTTC; CDR3: CASSFRQGNYNEQFF
V: TRBV6-1; J: TRBJ1-6; size: many; D: TRBD1; DNA: TGTGCCAGCAGAGTAGGGACAGGGGGTAATTCACCCCTCCACTTT; CDR3: CASRVGTGGNSPLHF
V: TRBV2; J: TRBJ2-3; size: few; D: .; DNA: TGTGCCAGCAGTCTTCGGGAAACTTCCACAGATACGCAGTATTTT; CDR3: CASSLRETSTDTQYF
V: TRBV6-2/TRBV6-3; J: TRBJ2-1; size: few; D: TRBD1; DNA: TGTGCCAGCAGTAGAATCCGGGACAGCAATGAGCAGTTCTTC; CDR3: CASSRIRDSNEQFF
V: TRBV3-1; J: TRBJ2-4; size: once; D: .; DNA: TGTGCCAGCAGCCAAGTGTTCGCGGGCGACCTAGCCAAAAACATTCAGTACTTC; CDR3: CASSQVFAGDLAKNIQYF
V: TRBV9; J: TRBJ2-6; size: .; D: .; DNA: TGTGCCAGCAGCGTTGGCGCCGGGGGGGCCAACGTCCTGACTTTC; CDR3: CASSVGAGGANVLTF
V: TRBV6-5; J: TRBJ2-7; size: few; D: TRBD2; DNA: TGTGCCAGCAGTTACCTCGGGGGGTCCTACGAGCAGTACTTC; CDR3: CASSYLGGSYEQYF
V: TRBV14; J: TRBJ1-1; size: .; D: TRBD1; DNA: TGTGCCAGCAGCCCTCTTGGACAGGGTGGAACTGAAGCTTTCTTT; CDR3: CASSPLGQGGTEAFF
V: TRBV24-1; J: TRBJ2-5; size: few; D: .; DNA: TGTGCCACCAGTGGGGCCGGGGAGACCCAGTACTTC; CDR3: CATSGAGETQYF
V: TRBV5-6; J: TRBJ1-5; size: many; D: TRBD1; DNA: TGTGCCAGCAGCTTGGGGCAGGGGGCCTCTCAGCCCCAGCATTTT; CDR3: CASSLGQGASQPQHF
V: TRBV5-1; J: TRBJ2-2; size: many; D: TRBD1; DNA: TGCGCCAGCAGCCCCATACCGGGACAGGCCGGCACCGGGGAGCTGTTTTTT; CDR3: CASSPIPGQAGTGELFF
V: TRBV6-2/TRBV6-3; J: TRBJ2-5; size: few; D: .; DNA: TGTGCCAGCAAAGCCCTGGGGGAGACCCAGTACTTC; CDR3: CASKALGETQYF
V: TRBV28; J: TRBJ2-1; size: .; D: .; DNA: TGTGCCAGCAGTACTCACGGAGCGGGGACATACAATGAGCAGTTCTTC; CDR3: CASSTHGAGTYNEQFF
V: TRBV5-1; J: TRBJ1-1; size: .; D: TRBD1; DNA: TGCGCCAGCAGCTGGACAGGGGAGAACACTGAAGCTTTCTTT; CDR3: CASSWTGENTEAFF
V: TRBV4-3; J: TRBJ2-3; size: few; D: .; DNA: TGCGCCAGCAGCCAAGATTTCAGGGAGACAGATACGCAGTATTTT; CDR3: CASSQDFRETDTQYF
V: TRBV12-3/TRBV12-4; J: TRBJ2-7; size: .; D: TRBD1; DNA: TGTGCCAGCAGTTCTACAGGGGTGGGCTCCTACGAGCAGTACTTC; CDR3: CASSSTGVGSYEQYF
V: TRBV7-9; J: TRBJ2-5; size: .; D: TRBD1; DNA: TGTGCCACCAGGGGGGAGACCCAGTACTTC; CDR3: CATRGETQYF
V: TRBV7-2; J: TRBJ2-1; size: .; D: .; DNA: TGTGCCAGCAGCTTAGAAATTTTTAGTGGAGGGCAGTTCTTC; CDR3: CASSLEIFSGGQFF
V: TRBV5-1; J: TRBJ1-6; size: few; D: .; DNA: TGCGCCAGCAGCCAAAACGGGGGTTCGGATTCACCCCTCCACTTT; CDR3: CASSQNGGSDSPLHF
V: TRBV20-1; J: TRBJ2-3; size: few; D: TRBD1; DNA: TGCAGTGCTAGAGGTCCGGGACAGGGGGTAACAGATACGCAGTATTTT; CDR3: CSARGPGQGVTDTQYF
V: TRBV6-5; J: TRBJ1-2; size: few; D: .; DNA: TGTGCCAGCAGTTACGATGGTACGGGGAGAGTTGGCTATGGCTACACCTTC; CDR3: CASSYDGTGRVGYGYTF